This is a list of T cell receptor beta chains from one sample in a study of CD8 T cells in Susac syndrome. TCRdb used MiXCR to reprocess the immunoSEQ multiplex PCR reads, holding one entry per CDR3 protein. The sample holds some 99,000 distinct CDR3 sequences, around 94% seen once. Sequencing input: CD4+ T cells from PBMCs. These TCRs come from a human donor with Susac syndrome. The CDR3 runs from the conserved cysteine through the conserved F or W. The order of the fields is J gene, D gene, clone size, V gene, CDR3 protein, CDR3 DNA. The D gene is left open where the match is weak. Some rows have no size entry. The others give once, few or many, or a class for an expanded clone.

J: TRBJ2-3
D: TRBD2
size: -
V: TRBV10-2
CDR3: CASSESRVAGSTDTQYF
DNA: TGCGCCAGCAGTGAGTCGAGAGTAGCGGGGAGCACAGATACGCAGTATTTT

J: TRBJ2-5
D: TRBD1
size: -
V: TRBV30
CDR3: CAWSSDRVQETQYF
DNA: TGTGCCTGGAGTTCGGACAGGGTTCAAGAGACCCAGTACTTC

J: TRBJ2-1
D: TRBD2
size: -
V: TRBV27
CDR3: CASSRKSGTSKMDEQFF
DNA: TGTGCCAGCAGTCGAAAATCCGGGACTAGCAAAATGGATGAGCAGTTCTTC

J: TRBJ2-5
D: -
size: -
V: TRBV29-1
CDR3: CSVVGQLQETQYF
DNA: TGCAGCGTTGTAGGCCAGCTACAAGAGACCCAGTACTTC

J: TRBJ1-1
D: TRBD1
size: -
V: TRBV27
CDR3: CASSGQGVGWREAFF
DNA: TGTGCCAGCAGCGGACAGGGAGTAGGGTGGCGTGAAGCTTTCTTT

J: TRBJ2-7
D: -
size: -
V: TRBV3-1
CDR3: CASSPWGTTTYEQYF
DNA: TGTGCCAGCAGCCCCTGGGGGACAACTACCTACGAGCAGTACTTC

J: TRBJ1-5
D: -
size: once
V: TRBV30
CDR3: CAWSGKGLSNSNQPQHF
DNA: TGTGCCTGGAGTGGAAAGGGCCTCAGTAACAGCAATCAGCCCCAGCATTTT

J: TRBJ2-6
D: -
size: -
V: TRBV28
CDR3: CASTLGRNSGANVLTF
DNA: TGTGCCAGCACCCTCGGGCGGAACTCTGGGGCCAACGTCCTGACTTTC

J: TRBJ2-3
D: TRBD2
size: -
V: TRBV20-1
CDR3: CSARPGTKILSTQYF
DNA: TGCAGTGCTAGACCCGGGACTAAGATTTTAAGTACGCAGTATTTT

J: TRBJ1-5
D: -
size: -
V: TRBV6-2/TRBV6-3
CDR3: CASSYSTFRVPNQPQHF
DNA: TGTGCCAGCAGTTACTCAACTTTTAGGGTTCCTAATCAGCCCCAGCATTTT

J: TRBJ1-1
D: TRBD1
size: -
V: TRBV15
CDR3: CATSRPPSPTGVEAFF
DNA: TGTGCCACCAGCAGACCACCAAGCCCGACAGGGGTTGAAGCTTTCTTT

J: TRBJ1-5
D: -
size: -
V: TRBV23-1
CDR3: CASSQEGKQGQPQHF
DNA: TGCGCCAGCAGTCAAGAGGGGAAACAGGGACAGCCCCAGCATTTT

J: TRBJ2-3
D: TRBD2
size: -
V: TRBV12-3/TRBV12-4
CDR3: CASTLGLAGSDTQYF
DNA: TGTGCCAGCACCCTCGGACTAGCGGGGTCAGATACGCAGTATTTT

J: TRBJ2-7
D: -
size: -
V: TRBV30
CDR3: CAWSLPPTPDAEYF
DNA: TGTGCCTGGAGTCTTCCACCAACCCCGGACGCCGAGTACTTC

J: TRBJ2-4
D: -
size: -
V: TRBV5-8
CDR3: CASSLRGTKNIQYF
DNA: TGTGCCAGCAGCTTACGGGGGACCAAAAACATTCAGTACTTC

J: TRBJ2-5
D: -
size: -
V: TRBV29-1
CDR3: CSVVNRREETQYF
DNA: TGCAGCGTTGTAAACAGGAGGGAGGAGACCCAGTACTTC

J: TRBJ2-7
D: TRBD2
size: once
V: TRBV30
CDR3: CAWSPGLAVYEQYF
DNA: TGTGCCTGGAGTCCCGGACTAGCAGTCTACGAGCAGTACTTC

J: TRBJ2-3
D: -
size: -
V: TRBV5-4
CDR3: CASSPGFPDTQYF
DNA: TGTGCCAGCAGCCCAGGGTTCCCAGATACGCAGTATTTT

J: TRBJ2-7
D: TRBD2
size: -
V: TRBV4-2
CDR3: CASSLGTSGGYEQYF
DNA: TGTGCCAGCAGCCTCGGGACTAGCGGGGGCTACGAGCAGTACTTC

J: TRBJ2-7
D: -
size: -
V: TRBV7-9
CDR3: CASSSKQGPDYEQYF
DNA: TGTGCCAGCAGCTCGAAACAGGGCCCTGACTACGAGCAGTACTTC

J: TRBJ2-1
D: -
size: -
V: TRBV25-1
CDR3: CASSEFILEARNEQFF
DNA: TGTGCCAGCAGTGAATTTATACTAGAGGCCCGCAATGAGCAGTTCTTC

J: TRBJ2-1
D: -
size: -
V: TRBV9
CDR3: CASSVVGVGHEQFF
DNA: TGTGCCAGCAGCGTAGTCGGGGTGGGGCATGAGCAGTTCTTC

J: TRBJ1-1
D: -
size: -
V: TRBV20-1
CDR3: CSASKLGHTEAFF
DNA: TGCAGTGCTAGCAAGCTTGGACACACTGAAGCTTTCTTT

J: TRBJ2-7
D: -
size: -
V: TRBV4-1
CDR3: CASSQGDWYEQYF
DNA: TGCGCCAGCAGCCAAGGGGACTGGTACGAGCAGTACTTC

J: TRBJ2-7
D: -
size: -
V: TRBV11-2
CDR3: CASSFYKGASYEQYF
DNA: TGTGCCAGCAGTTTCTACAAGGGTGCATCATACGAGCAGTACTTC

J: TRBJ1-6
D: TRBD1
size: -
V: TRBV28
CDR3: CASSPRDTGVPNSPLHF
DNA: TGTGCCAGCAGTCCCCGCGATACAGGGGTCCCAAATTCACCCCTCCACTTT

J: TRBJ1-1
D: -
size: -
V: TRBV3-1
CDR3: CASSLGTLMNTEAFF
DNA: TGTGCCAGCAGCCTAGGGACACTTATGAACACTGAAGCTTTCTTT

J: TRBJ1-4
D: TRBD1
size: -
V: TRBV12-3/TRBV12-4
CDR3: CASRTGTGNEKLFF
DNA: TGTGCCAGCAGGACCGGGACAGGGAATGAAAAACTGTTTTTT

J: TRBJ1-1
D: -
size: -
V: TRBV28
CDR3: CASCVQAGKPEAFF
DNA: TGTGCCAGCTGCGTTCAGGCAGGGAAACCTGAAGCTTTCTTT

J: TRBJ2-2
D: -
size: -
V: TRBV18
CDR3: CASSPRGTNTGELFF
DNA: TGTGCCAGCTCACCGAGGGGGACGAACACCGGGGAGCTGTTTTTT

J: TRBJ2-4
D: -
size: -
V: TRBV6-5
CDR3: CASGGGGAKNIQYF
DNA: TGTGCCAGCGGGGGTGGCGGAGCCAAAAACATTCAGTACTTC

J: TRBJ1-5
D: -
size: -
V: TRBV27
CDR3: CASGGGSRQPQHF
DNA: TGTGCCAGCGGGGGCGGATCAAGACAGCCCCAGCATTTT

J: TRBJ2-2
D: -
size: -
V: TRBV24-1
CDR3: CATSDGPRPTGELFF
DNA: TGTGCCACCAGTGATGGACCGCGTCCGACCGGGGAGCTGTTTTTT

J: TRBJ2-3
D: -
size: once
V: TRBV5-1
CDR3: CASSQTRAGTDTQYF
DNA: TGCGCCAGCAGCCAGACTAGGGCCGGCACAGATACGCAGTATTTT

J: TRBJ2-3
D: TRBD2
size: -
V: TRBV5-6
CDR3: CASTGRRAGEQDTQYF
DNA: TGTGCCAGCACCGGTCGTCGAGCGGGGGAGCAAGATACGCAGTATTTT

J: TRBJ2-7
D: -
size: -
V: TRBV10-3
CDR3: CAISESSLLGYEQYF
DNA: TGTGCCATCAGTGAGTCATCGCTCCTAGGGTACGAGCAGTACTTC

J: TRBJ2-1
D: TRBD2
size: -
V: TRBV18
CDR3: CASSPLQAGGHNEQFF
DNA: TGTGCCAGCTCACCGCTTCAAGCGGGGGGGCACAATGAGCAGTTCTTC

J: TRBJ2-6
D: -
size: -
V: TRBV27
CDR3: CASSITTFSGANVLTF
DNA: TGTGCCAGCAGCATAACCACGTTCTCTGGGGCCAACGTCCTGACTTTC

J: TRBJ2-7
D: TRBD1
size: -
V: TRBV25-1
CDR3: CASQGQGRYEQYF
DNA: TGTGCCAGCCAGGGACAGGGGCGCTACGAGCAGTACTTC

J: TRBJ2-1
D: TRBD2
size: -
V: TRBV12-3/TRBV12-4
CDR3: CASSLSSGGSNEQFF
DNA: TGTGCCAGCAGTTTATCAAGCGGGGGAAGCAATGAGCAGTTCTTC

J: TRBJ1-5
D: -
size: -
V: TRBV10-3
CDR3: CAISEEVGMAQHF
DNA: TGTGCCATCAGTGAGGAGGTAGGAATGGCCCAGCATTTT

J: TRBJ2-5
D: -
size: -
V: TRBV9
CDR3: CASSVDSRRETQYF
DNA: TGTGCCAGCAGCGTAGATAGCCGGAGGGAGACCCAGTACTTC